This T cell receptor beta chain was identified during a study of Graves' ophthalmopathy and Graves' hyperthyroidism. CDR1 is SGHTA and CDR2 is FQGNSA in the germline V gene. The CDR3 consists of 15 residues. V was pared by 5 bases and J by 0 bases, with 11 bases between. Amplified material comprised TCR beta CDR3 regions derived from RNA transcripts. Following a first-round RT-PCR that used HTBI primers, a second-round multiplex PCR was carried out. MiXCR, run by TCRdb on the multiplex PCR reads, gives a single entry per CDR3 protein. This sample yields about 620,000 distinct CDR3 sequences, of which 20% to 25% are seen a single time; approximately 6.9% belongs to the top ten.

This receptor was identified in a young woman with stable Graves' hyperthyroidism. Some clones in this sample may be carry-over from other donors' samples. V gene TRBV7-2 combines with J gene TRBJ1-5; D remains unclear. Sequencing was carried out using peripheral blood. In DNA, the CDR3 is TGTGCCAGCAGCCAAATCCCCTCTAGCAATCAGCCCCAGCATTTT. Protein product: CASSQIPSSNQPQHF. The full variable domain, completed using reference TRBV7-2 and TRBJ1-5, is GAGVSQSPSNKVTEKGKDVELRCDPISGHTALYWYRQSLGQGLEFLIYFQGNSAPDKSGLPSDRFSAERTGGSVSTLTIQRTQQEDSAVYLCASSQIPSSNQPQHFGDGTRLSIL.